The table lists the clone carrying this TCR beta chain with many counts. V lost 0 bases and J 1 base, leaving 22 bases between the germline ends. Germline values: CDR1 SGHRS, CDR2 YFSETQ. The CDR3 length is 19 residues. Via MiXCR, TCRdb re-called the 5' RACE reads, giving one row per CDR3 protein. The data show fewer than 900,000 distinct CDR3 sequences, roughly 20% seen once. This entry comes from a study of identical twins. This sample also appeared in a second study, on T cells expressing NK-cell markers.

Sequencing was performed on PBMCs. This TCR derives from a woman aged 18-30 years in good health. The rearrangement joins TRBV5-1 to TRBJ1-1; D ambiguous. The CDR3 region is CASSLVVGSLGGRNTEAFF. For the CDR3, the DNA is TGCGCCAGCAGCTTGGTAGTCGGTTCCCTGGGTGGGCGGAACACTGAAGCTTTCTTT.